Given below is one T cell receptor (beta chain) in context. CD4+ cells underwent separation, giving CD45RA+ naive and CD45RA-negative memory subsets. Original analysis: As immunoSEQ supplied junction-only sequences (without quality scores), filtering differed. Sequenced by immunoSEQ multiplex PCR; TCRdb stores in-frame clones only, minus some. V and J calls and clone size are those listed in that table; D and trimming were worked out from the DNA. The profile covers more than 2 million clones, with 85% to 95% appearing a single time and roughly 0.13% taken by the ten largest. These data originate in a study of shared clonotypes between healthy human individuals. Sequenced sample: naive CD4+ T cells sorted from blood. Subset described: CD45RA+ positively selected. The TCR sequence derives from a man aged 18-30 years in good health.

The CDR3 loop reads CASSSQGRVLYEQYF. The CDR3 DNA reads TGTGCCAGCAGCTCCCAGGGGAGGGTCCTCTACGAGCAGTACTTC. V usage is TRBV5-4 and J usage is TRBJ2-7; possible D gene TRBD2, 7 bases. Germline values: CDR1 SGHNT, CDR2 YYREEE (reference sequence). The CDR3 extends over 15 amino acids. V lost 3 bases and J 3 bases, leaving 16 bases between the germline ends.